The entry below gives a single T cell receptor (beta chain) sequence along with its context. A much larger clone lies one base from this, so it may be a read error. A sample-barcoded 5' primer and a J-beta primer mix were used in a second PCR of roughly 7 to 11 cycles. TCRdb fed the 5' RACE reads into MiXCR, producing one record per CDR3 protein. Counted here are hundreds of thousands of distinct CDR3 sequences, roughly 30% occurring once; the ten biggest clones make up approximately 15%. These data come from a study of blood T cells in healthy people across ages. The receptor was derived from a woman older than 75 in good health. The specimen sequenced was blood.

CDR3 sequence reads: CASSEALNRYNEQYF. For the CDR3, the DNA is TGTGCCAGCAGTGAAGCGCTTAATCGGTACAATGAGCAGTACTTC. The chain has TRBV2 and TRBJ2-1; the D is unclear. The J call could be wrong; TRBJ2-7 is a better fit for the DNA end. In germline, CDR1 is SNHLY, CDR2 FYNNEI. CDR3 size: 15 residues.